This is a list of T cell receptor beta chains from one sample in a study of STAT3 mutations in large granular lymphocyte leukemia. Repertoires were generated with immunoSEQ multiplex PCR, while TCRdb's copy carries only in-frame clones and drops some. This table holds some 9,800 clones, 87% found once. Specimen: peripheral blood mononuclear cells. Receptors were obtained from a man aged 55 to 69 with T-cell large granular lymphocyte leukemia. Some clones in this sample may be carry-over from other donors' samples. The CDR3 runs from the conserved cysteine through the conserved F or W. Fields, in order: CDR3 protein, CDR3 DNA, V gene, clone size, J gene, D gene. A D gene is named only where the DNA matches it firmly. Size tells how often a clone was seen (once, few, many) or the class of an expanded clone, and some rows leave it out.

cdr3_aa: CASSPTDRPIDEKLFF
cdr3_nt: TGTGCCAGCAGCCCCACCGACAGGCCTATTGATGAAAAACTGTTTTTT
v_call: TRBV7-9
clone_size: -
j_call: TRBJ1-4
d_call: -

cdr3_aa: CASSPPLTRGLGLAKNIQYF
cdr3_nt: TGTGCCAGCTCACCCCCACTAACCAGGGGACTGGGACTAGCCAAAAACATTCAGTACTTC
v_call: TRBV18
clone_size: -
j_call: TRBJ2-4
d_call: -

cdr3_aa: CASSLGSTGELFF
cdr3_nt: TGTGCCAGCAGCTTAGGTTCGACCGGGGAGCTGTTTTTT
v_call: TRBV11-2
clone_size: -
j_call: TRBJ2-2
d_call: -

cdr3_aa: CSVVAGYGYTF
cdr3_nt: TGCAGCGTTGTAGCGGGTTATGGCTACACCTTC
v_call: TRBV29-1
clone_size: -
j_call: TRBJ1-2
d_call: -

cdr3_aa: CASTSLEKEKLFF
cdr3_nt: TGTGCCAGCACCTCCCTCGAAAAGGAAAAACTGTTTTTT
v_call: TRBV2
clone_size: -
j_call: TRBJ1-4
d_call: -

cdr3_aa: CASSPGWGEPFQETQYF
cdr3_nt: TGTGCCAGCAGCCCTGGGTGGGGCGAGCCTTTCCAAGAGACCCAGTACTTC
v_call: TRBV11-3
clone_size: -
j_call: TRBJ2-5
d_call: -

cdr3_aa: CASTDGWLVSGSSYNEQFF
cdr3_nt: TGTGCCAGTACCGATGGGTGGTTGGTTAGCGGGAGCTCCTACAATGAGCAGTTCTTC
v_call: TRBV19
clone_size: once
j_call: TRBJ2-1
d_call: TRBD2

cdr3_aa: CASSPNPSEQYF
cdr3_nt: TGTGCCAGCAGTCCAAATCCCTCCGAGCAGTACTTC
v_call: TRBV6-1
clone_size: -
j_call: TRBJ2-7
d_call: -

cdr3_aa: CASSSRDRGPYEQYF
cdr3_nt: TGTGCCAGCAGTTCCCGGGACAGGGGTCCCTACGAGCAGTACTTC
v_call: TRBV2
clone_size: -
j_call: TRBJ2-7
d_call: TRBD1

cdr3_aa: CASSVPGGTLKQYF
cdr3_nt: TGTGCCAGCTCCGTCCCCGGCGGCACTTTAAAGCAGTACTTC
v_call: TRBV27
clone_size: -
j_call: TRBJ2-7
d_call: -

cdr3_aa: CSGGGGEADTQYF
cdr3_nt: TGCAGCGGGGGAGGGGGTGAGGCTGATACGCAGTATTTT
v_call: TRBV29-1
clone_size: -
j_call: TRBJ2-3
d_call: -

cdr3_aa: CASSLDLDRSYGYTF
cdr3_nt: TGTGCCAGCAGCTTAGATTTAGACAGGAGTTATGGCTACACCTTC
v_call: TRBV7-9
clone_size: once
j_call: TRBJ1-2
d_call: -

cdr3_aa: CASSLGEGVTPETQYF
cdr3_nt: TGCGCCAGCAGCTTGGGCGAGGGAGTAACCCCGGAGACCCAGTACTTC
v_call: TRBV5-1
clone_size: -
j_call: TRBJ2-5
d_call: -

cdr3_aa: CASSIRGSNNQPQHF
cdr3_nt: TGTGCCAGTAGTATTCGGGGAAGCAACAATCAGCCCCAGCATTTT
v_call: TRBV19
clone_size: -
j_call: TRBJ1-5
d_call: -

cdr3_aa: CASVRGGSTDTQYF
cdr3_nt: TGCGCCAGCGTCCGGGGTGGTAGCACAGATACGCAGTATTTT
v_call: TRBV5-1
clone_size: few
j_call: TRBJ2-3
d_call: -

cdr3_aa: CASSLWDRDQYF
cdr3_nt: TGTGCCAGCAGTTTGTGGGACAGGGATCAGTACTTC
v_call: TRBV28
clone_size: -
j_call: TRBJ2-7
d_call: TRBD1

cdr3_aa: CASSPQHTSSGNTIYF
cdr3_nt: TGTGCCAGCAGCCCGCAACATACGAGCTCTGGAAACACCATATATTTT
v_call: TRBV9
clone_size: -
j_call: TRBJ1-3
d_call: -

cdr3_aa: CASSQATTTGGVETQYF
cdr3_nt: TGCGCCAGCAGCCAAGCCACTACGACAGGGGGCGTGGAGACCCAGTACTTC
v_call: TRBV4-1
clone_size: -
j_call: TRBJ2-5
d_call: TRBD1

cdr3_aa: CSVTLAGGLQYF
cdr3_nt: TGCAGCGTCACACTAGCGGGAGGACTCCAGTACTTC
v_call: TRBV29-1
clone_size: -
j_call: TRBJ2-5
d_call: TRBD2

cdr3_aa: CAWSVPLAGGLGTDTQYF
cdr3_nt: TGTGCCTGGAGTGTACCCCTAGCGGGAGGGCTGGGCACAGATACGCAGTATTTT
v_call: TRBV30
clone_size: few
j_call: TRBJ2-3
d_call: TRBD2

cdr3_aa: CASSPQGADLVGYTF
cdr3_nt: TGTGCCAGTAGTCCCCAGGGTGCGGACCTGGTAGGCTACACCTTC
v_call: TRBV19
clone_size: -
j_call: TRBJ1-2
d_call: -

cdr3_aa: CASSSGQGRTGELFF
cdr3_nt: TGTGCCAGCAGCTCAGGACAGGGGAGGACCGGGGAGCTGTTTTTT
v_call: TRBV5-8
clone_size: -
j_call: TRBJ2-2
d_call: TRBD1

cdr3_aa: CAISAGKQETQYF
cdr3_nt: TGTGCCATCAGCGCAGGGAAGCAAGAGACCCAGTACTTC
v_call: TRBV10-3
clone_size: -
j_call: TRBJ2-5
d_call: -

cdr3_aa: CASVRDRGPYGYTF
cdr3_nt: TGTGCCAGCGTGCGGGACAGGGGGCCCTATGGCTACACCTTC
v_call: TRBV7-2
clone_size: -
j_call: TRBJ1-2
d_call: TRBD1

cdr3_aa: CASSVDSGRNYGYTF
cdr3_nt: TGTGCCAGCAGTGTCGACAGTGGTCGAAACTATGGCTACACCTTC
v_call: TRBV6-1
clone_size: few
j_call: TRBJ1-2
d_call: -

cdr3_aa: CAAFDRSSIYGYTF
cdr3_nt: TGTGCCGCCTTCGACAGATCCTCTATTTATGGCTACACCTTC
v_call: TRBV10-3
clone_size: -
j_call: TRBJ1-2
d_call: -

cdr3_aa: CASSLGGAVDTEAFF
cdr3_nt: TGTGCCAGCAGCTTGGGAGGGGCGGTTGACACTGAAGCTTTCTTT
v_call: TRBV5-4
clone_size: -
j_call: TRBJ1-1
d_call: -

cdr3_aa: CASSLGGTGGFDEQFF
cdr3_nt: TGTGCCAGCAGCTTAGGAGGGACAGGGGGATTTGATGAGCAGTTCTTC
v_call: TRBV7-9
clone_size: -
j_call: TRBJ2-1
d_call: TRBD1

cdr3_aa: CASSYRRLAGDYEQYF
cdr3_nt: TGTGCCAGCAGTTACCGACGACTAGCGGGAGACTACGAGCAGTACTTC
v_call: TRBV6-6
clone_size: -
j_call: TRBJ2-7
d_call: TRBD2

cdr3_aa: CASTIGGQSTYEQYF
cdr3_nt: TGTGCCAGCACCATAGGGGGACAGTCAACCTACGAGCAGTACTTC
v_call: TRBV28
clone_size: -
j_call: TRBJ2-7
d_call: TRBD1

cdr3_aa: CASSSPAGGNQETQYF
cdr3_nt: TGTGCCAGCAGCTCTCCTGCTGGCGGGAATCAAGAGACCCAGTACTTC
v_call: TRBV7-8
clone_size: -
j_call: TRBJ2-5
d_call: -

cdr3_aa: CATSSPTGKGGSPLHF
cdr3_nt: TGTGCCACCAGCAGCCCCACTGGGAAAGGGGGTTCACCCCTCCACTTT
v_call: TRBV15
clone_size: -
j_call: TRBJ1-6
d_call: -

cdr3_aa: CASSPLGITDTQYF
cdr3_nt: TGTGCCAGCTCACCACTGGGAATCACAGATACGCAGTATTTT
v_call: TRBV18
clone_size: -
j_call: TRBJ2-3
d_call: -

cdr3_aa: CASSSSGRAGEQYF
cdr3_nt: TGTGCCAGCAGCTCTAGCGGGAGGGCCGGGGAGCAGTACTTC
v_call: TRBV6-5
clone_size: -
j_call: TRBJ2-7
d_call: TRBD2

cdr3_aa: CASTSRTANTGELFF
cdr3_nt: TGTGCCAGCACCTCCCGGACAGCGAACACCGGGGAGCTGTTTTTT
v_call: TRBV6-5
clone_size: -
j_call: TRBJ2-2
d_call: -

cdr3_aa: CASSLAGVDSWYF
cdr3_nt: TGTGCCAGCAGCTTAGCGGGGGTAGACAGTTGGTACTTC
v_call: TRBV7-9
clone_size: -
j_call: TRBJ2-7
d_call: -

cdr3_aa: CASSVRVLNTEAFF
cdr3_nt: TGTGCCAGCAGCGTAAGAGTTTTGAACACTGAAGCTTTCTTT
v_call: TRBV9
clone_size: -
j_call: TRBJ1-1
d_call: -

cdr3_aa: CASSRLVRDRVVGDTQYF
cdr3_nt: TGTGCCAGCAGCCGCCTCGTCCGCGACAGGGTCGTTGGAGATACGCAGTATTTT
v_call: TRBV5-5
clone_size: -
j_call: TRBJ2-3
d_call: TRBD1

cdr3_aa: CASSLRKRGSYEQYF
cdr3_nt: TGTGCCAGCAGCCTCCGGAAGAGGGGCTCCTACGAGCAGTACTTC
v_call: TRBV5-4
clone_size: -
j_call: TRBJ2-7
d_call: -

cdr3_aa: CASSFLARQYF
cdr3_nt: TGTGCCAGCAGTTTTCTGGCCCGGCAGTACTTC
v_call: TRBV28
clone_size: -
j_call: TRBJ2-7
d_call: -

cdr3_aa: CASSPPGSRYGYTF
cdr3_nt: TGTGCCAGTAGCCCCCCCGGGAGTCGCTATGGCTACACCTTC
v_call: TRBV19
clone_size: -
j_call: TRBJ1-2
d_call: -

cdr3_aa: CASSILGLATAEQYF
cdr3_nt: TGTGCCAGCAGTATCTTAGGACTAGCGACCGCCGAGCAGTACTTC
v_call: TRBV28
clone_size: -
j_call: TRBJ2-7
d_call: TRBD2

cdr3_aa: CASSWGQGGGEQYF
cdr3_nt: TGTGCCAGCAGTTGGGGACAGGGGGGGGGCGAGCAGTACTTC
v_call: TRBV27
clone_size: -
j_call: TRBJ2-7
d_call: TRBD1

cdr3_aa: CATSRRASGSTDTQYF
cdr3_nt: TGTGCCACCAGCCGCCGGGCTAGCGGGAGCACAGATACGCAGTATTTT
v_call: TRBV15
clone_size: -
j_call: TRBJ2-3
d_call: TRBD2

cdr3_aa: CASRSRGNTEAFF
cdr3_nt: TGTGCCAGCAGATCACGGGGCAACACTGAAGCTTTCTTT
v_call: TRBV6-5
clone_size: -
j_call: TRBJ1-1
d_call: -

cdr3_aa: CASSPVQVADTQYF
cdr3_nt: TGTGCCAGCAGCCCCGTACAGGTAGCAGATACGCAGTATTTT
v_call: TRBV7-9
clone_size: -
j_call: TRBJ2-3
d_call: -

cdr3_aa: CASSEQGVGTEAFF
cdr3_nt: TGCGCCAGCAGTGAGCAGGGAGTAGGTACTGAAGCTTTCTTT
v_call: TRBV10-2
clone_size: -
j_call: TRBJ1-1
d_call: -

cdr3_aa: CASSQTPAGTGRDQPQHF
cdr3_nt: TGCGCCAGCAGCCAAACCCCCGCGGGGACAGGTAGGGATCAGCCCCAGCATTTT
v_call: TRBV4-1
clone_size: -
j_call: TRBJ1-5
d_call: TRBD1

cdr3_aa: CASSLMGDPEAFF
cdr3_nt: TGTGCCAGCAGCTTAATGGGGGACCCTGAAGCTTTCTTT
v_call: TRBV7-2
clone_size: once
j_call: TRBJ1-1
d_call: -

cdr3_aa: CASSSDRDETQYF
cdr3_nt: TGCGCCAGCAGCTCGGACAGGGACGAGACCCAGTACTTC
v_call: TRBV5-1
clone_size: -
j_call: TRBJ2-5
d_call: TRBD1

cdr3_aa: CSAAGTGGFEEKLFF
cdr3_nt: TGCAGCGCTGCCGGGACAGGGGGCTTCGAGGAAAAACTGTTTTTT
v_call: TRBV29-1
clone_size: -
j_call: TRBJ1-4
d_call: TRBD1

cdr3_aa: CASSPDRMSPIQETQYF
cdr3_nt: TGCGCCAGCAGCCCCGACCGGATGTCCCCAATCCAAGAGACCCAGTACTTC
v_call: TRBV5-1
clone_size: -
j_call: TRBJ2-5
d_call: -

cdr3_aa: CATSRAPAYGYTF
cdr3_nt: TGTGCCACCAGCAGAGCGCCAGCATATGGCTACACCTTC
v_call: TRBV15
clone_size: few
j_call: TRBJ1-2
d_call: -

cdr3_aa: CASSLGTGGPYGYTF
cdr3_nt: TGCGCCAGCAGCTTGGGGACAGGGGGCCCCTATGGCTACACCTTC
v_call: TRBV5-1
clone_size: few
j_call: TRBJ1-2
d_call: TRBD1

cdr3_aa: CASSPKGLAGETEQFF
cdr3_nt: TGTGCCAGCAGCCCCAAGGGACTAGCGGGAGAAACTGAGCAGTTCTTC
v_call: TRBV4-2
clone_size: once
j_call: TRBJ2-1
d_call: TRBD2

cdr3_aa: CASSLWGQALNYGYTF
cdr3_nt: TGTGCCAGCAGTTTATGGGGACAGGCCCTGAACTATGGCTACACCTTC
v_call: TRBV28
clone_size: few
j_call: TRBJ1-2
d_call: TRBD1

cdr3_aa: CASSLNTGELFF
cdr3_nt: TGTGCCAGCAGCCTTAACACCGGGGAGCTGTTTTTT
v_call: TRBV5-6
clone_size: -
j_call: TRBJ2-2
d_call: -